This entry concerns a single T cell receptor beta chain. The data derive from a study of technical replicates of blood from a few donors. This CDR3 comprises 20 residues. Germline values: CDR1 KGHSH, CDR2 LQKENI. V was clipped by 4 bases and J by 4 bases, with 29 bases between them. The table came from immunoSEQ multiplex PCR; TCRdb's copy has only in-frame clones and leaves some out. The sample has approximately 17,000 clones; approximately 86% are singletons. This receptor was identified in a human donor in good health. The gene calls are TRBV18 and TRBJ1-5; TRBD1 is a possible D gene (5 bases). Sequences were obtained from PBMCs. CDR3 sequence reads: CASSLMQTEDWSGGNQPQHF. The CDR3, as DNA: TGTGCCAGCTCACTGATGCAGACGGAAGATTGGTCGGGGGGGAATCAGCCCCAGCATTTT. Looking up the rest from reference TRBV18 and TRBJ1-5 gives the full variable domain: NAGVMQNPRHLVRRRGQEARLRCSPMKGHSHVYWYRQLPEEGLKFMVYLQKENIIDESGMPKERFSAEFPKEGPSILRIQQVVRGDSAAYFCASSLMQTEDWSGGNQPQHFGDGTRLSIL.